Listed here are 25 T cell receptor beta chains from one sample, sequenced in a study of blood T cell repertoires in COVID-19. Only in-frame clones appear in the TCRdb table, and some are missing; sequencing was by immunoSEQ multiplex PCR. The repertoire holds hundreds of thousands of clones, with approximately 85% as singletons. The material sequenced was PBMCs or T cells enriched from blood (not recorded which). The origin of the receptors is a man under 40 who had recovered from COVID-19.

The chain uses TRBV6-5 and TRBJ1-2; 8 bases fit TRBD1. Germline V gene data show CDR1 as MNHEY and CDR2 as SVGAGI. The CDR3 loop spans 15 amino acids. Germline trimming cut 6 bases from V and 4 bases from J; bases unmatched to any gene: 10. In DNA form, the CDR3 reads TGTGCCAGCAGCTGGGGACAGGCGGATTCCTATGGCTACACCTTC. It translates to CASSWGQADSYGYTF.

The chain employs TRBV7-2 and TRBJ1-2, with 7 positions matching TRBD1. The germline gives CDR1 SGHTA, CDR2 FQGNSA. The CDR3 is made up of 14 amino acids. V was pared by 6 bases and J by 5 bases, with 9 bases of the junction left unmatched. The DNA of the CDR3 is TGTGCCAGCAGTCAAACAGGGGATGGTTATGGCTACACCTTC. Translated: CASSQTGDGYGYTF.

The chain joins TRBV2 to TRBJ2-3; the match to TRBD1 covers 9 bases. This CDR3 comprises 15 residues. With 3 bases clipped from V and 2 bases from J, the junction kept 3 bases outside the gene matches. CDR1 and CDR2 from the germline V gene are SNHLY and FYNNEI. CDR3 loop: CASSEYRGPTDTQYF. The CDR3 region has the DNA TGTGCCAGCAGTGAGTACAGGGGGCCCACAGATACGCAGTATTTT.

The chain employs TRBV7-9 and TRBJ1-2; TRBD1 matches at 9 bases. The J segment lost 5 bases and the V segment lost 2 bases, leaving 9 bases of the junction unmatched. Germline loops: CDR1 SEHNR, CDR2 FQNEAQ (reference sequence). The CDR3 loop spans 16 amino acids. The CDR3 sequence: CASSLSGTGTRYGYTF. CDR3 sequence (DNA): TGTGCCAGCAGCTTAAGTGGGACAGGGACTCGATATGGCTACACCTTC. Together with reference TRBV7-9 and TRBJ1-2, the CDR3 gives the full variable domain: DTGVSQNPRHKITKRGQNVTFRCDPISEHNRLYWYRQTLGQGPEFLTYFQNEAQLEKSRLLSDRFSAERPKGSFSTLEIQRTEQGDSAMYLCASSLSGTGTRYGYTFGSGTRLTVV.

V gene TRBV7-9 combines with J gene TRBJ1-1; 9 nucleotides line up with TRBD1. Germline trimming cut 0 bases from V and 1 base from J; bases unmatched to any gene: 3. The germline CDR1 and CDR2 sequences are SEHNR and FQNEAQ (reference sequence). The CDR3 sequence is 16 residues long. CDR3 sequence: CASSLAKGQGNTEAFF. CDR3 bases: TGTGCCAGCAGCTTAGCTAAGGGACAGGGGAACACTGAAGCTTTCTTT.

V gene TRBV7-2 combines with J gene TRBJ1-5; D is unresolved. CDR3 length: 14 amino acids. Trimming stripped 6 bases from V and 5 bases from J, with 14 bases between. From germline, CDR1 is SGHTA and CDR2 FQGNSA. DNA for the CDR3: TGTGCCAGCAGACGGGAATCCGAGGATCAGCCCCAGCATTTT. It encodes CASRRESEDQPQHF.

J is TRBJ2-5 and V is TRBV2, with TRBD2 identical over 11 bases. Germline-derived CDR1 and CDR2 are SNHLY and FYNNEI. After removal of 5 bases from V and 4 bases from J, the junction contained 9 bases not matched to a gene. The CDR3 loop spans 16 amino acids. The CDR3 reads CASSNDLAGGLETQYF. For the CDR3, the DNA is TGTGCCAGCAGTAATGACTTAGCGGGGGGGCTAGAGACCCAGTACTTC.

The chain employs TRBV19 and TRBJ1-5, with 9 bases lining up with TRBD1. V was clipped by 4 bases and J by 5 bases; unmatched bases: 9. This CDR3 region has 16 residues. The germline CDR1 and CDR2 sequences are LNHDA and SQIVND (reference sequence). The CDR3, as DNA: TGTGCCAGTAGTAGAACGGGACAGGGACCCTATCAGCCCCAGCATTTT. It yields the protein CASSRTGQGPYQPQHF.

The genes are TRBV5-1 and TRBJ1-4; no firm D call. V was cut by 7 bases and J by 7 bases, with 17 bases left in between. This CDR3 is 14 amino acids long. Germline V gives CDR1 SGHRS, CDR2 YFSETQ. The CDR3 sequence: CASRPASSGEKLFF. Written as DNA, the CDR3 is TGCGCCAGCCGGCCGGCTAGCTCGGGTGAAAAACTGTTTTTT.

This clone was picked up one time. CDR3 region: CATSVIVAGGDSTEQFF. CDR3 coding DNA: TGTGCCACCAGTGTCATAGTAGCGGGGGGCGATAGTACTGAGCAGTTCTTC. This chain joins TRBV24-1 and TRBJ2-1; 10 bases agree with TRBD2. In germline, CDR1 is KGHDR, CDR2 SFDVKD. The trim removed 5 bases at V and 9 bases at J, leaving 15 bases unmatched. The CDR3 extends over 17 amino acids.

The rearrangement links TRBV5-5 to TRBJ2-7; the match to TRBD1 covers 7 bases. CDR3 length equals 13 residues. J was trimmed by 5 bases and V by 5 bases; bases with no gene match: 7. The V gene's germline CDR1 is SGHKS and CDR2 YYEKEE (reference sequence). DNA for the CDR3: TGTGCCAGCAGTTTAGACAGGGACAACGAGCAGTACTTC. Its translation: CASSLDRDNEQYF.

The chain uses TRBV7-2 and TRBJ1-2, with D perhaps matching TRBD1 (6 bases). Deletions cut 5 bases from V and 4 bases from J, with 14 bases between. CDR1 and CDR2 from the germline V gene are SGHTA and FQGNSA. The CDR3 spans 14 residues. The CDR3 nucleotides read TGTGCCAGCAGCATCGAACAGGGCTCCTATGGCTACACCTTC. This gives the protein CASSIEQGSYGYTF.

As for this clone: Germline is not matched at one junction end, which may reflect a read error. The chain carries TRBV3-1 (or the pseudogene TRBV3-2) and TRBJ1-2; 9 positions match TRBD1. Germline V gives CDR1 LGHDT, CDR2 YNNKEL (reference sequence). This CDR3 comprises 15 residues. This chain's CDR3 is CASSQDGTGGEGYTF. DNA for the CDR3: TGTGCCAGCAGTCAAGATGGAACAGGGGGCGAGGGCTACACCTTC.

CDR3 sequence (DNA): TGTGCCATCGGTCGGGGGGAGAACAATGAGCAGTTCTTC. Protein sequence: CAIGRGENNEQFF. This rearrangement joins TRBV10-3 to TRBJ2-1; 7 nucleotides agree with TRBD2. This CDR3 is built from 13 residues. V was clipped by 8 bases and J by 5 bases; unmatched bases: 6. Germline V gives CDR1 ENHRY, CDR2 SYGVKD.

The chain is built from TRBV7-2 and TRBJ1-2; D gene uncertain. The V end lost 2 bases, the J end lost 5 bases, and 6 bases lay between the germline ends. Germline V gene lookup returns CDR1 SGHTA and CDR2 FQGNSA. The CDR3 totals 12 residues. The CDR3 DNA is TGTGCCAGCAGCTTACATGAGTATGGCTACACCTTC. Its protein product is CASSLHEYGYTF.

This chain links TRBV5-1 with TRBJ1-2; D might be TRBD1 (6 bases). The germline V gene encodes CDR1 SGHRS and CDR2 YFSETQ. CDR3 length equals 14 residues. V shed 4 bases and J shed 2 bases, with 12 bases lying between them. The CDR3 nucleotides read TGCGCCAGCAGCCCGGACAGCCTGAACTATGGCTACACCTTC. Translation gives CASSPDSLNYGYTF.

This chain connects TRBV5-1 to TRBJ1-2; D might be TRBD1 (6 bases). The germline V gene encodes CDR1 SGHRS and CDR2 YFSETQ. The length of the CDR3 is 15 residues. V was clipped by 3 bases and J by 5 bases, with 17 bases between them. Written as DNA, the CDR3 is TGCGCCAGCAGCTCCGGGGGGGCTTACCGATATGGCTACACCTTC. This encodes CASSSGGAYRYGYTF.

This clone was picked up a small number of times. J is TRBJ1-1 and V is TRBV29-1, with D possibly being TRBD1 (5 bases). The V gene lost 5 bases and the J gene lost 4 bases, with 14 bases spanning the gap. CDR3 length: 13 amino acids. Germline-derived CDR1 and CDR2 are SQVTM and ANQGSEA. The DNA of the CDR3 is TGCAGCGTTAGGACTGGGGGGAGCACTGAAGCTTTCTTT. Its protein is CSVRTGGSTEAFF.

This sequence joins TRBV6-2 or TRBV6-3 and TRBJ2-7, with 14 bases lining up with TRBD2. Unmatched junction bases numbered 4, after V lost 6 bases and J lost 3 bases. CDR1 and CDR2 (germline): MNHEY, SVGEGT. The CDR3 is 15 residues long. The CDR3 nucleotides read TGTGCCAGCAGCGTCGGACTAGCGGGGGGCTACGAGCAGTACTTC. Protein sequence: CASSVGLAGGYEQYF.

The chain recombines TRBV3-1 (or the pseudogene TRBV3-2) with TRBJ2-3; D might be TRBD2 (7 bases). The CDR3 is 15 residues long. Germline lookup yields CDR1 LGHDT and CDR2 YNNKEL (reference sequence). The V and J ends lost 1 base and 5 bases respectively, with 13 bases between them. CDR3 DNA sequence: TGTGCCAGCAGCCAAGCGGGGGGCTCAGGAGATACGCAGTATTTT. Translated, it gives CASSQAGGSGDTQYF.

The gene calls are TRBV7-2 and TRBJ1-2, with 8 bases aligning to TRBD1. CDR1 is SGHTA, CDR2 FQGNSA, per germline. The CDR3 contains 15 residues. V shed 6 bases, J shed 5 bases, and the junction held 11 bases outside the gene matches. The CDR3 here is CASRAGGASWYGYTF. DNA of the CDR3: TGTGCCAGCAGGGCAGGGGGCGCCTCGTGGTATGGCTACACCTTC.

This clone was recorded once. The CDR3 spells CAWSNRGHQPQHF. The DNA of the CDR3 is TGTGCCTGGAGCAACAGGGGCCATCAGCCCCAGCATTTT. The chain couples TRBV30 to TRBJ1-5; the match to TRBD1 covers 7 bases. CDR3 size: 13 residues. Germline V gene data show CDR1 as GTSNPN and CDR2 as SVGIG (reference sequence). V was clipped by 3 bases and J by 5 bases; unmatched bases: 4.

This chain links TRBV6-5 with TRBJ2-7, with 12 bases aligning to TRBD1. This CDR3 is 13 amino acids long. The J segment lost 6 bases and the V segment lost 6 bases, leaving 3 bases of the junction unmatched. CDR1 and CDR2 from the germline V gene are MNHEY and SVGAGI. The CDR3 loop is CASRGTGGSEQYF. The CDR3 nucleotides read TGTGCCAGCAGAGGGACAGGGGGCTCCGAGCAGTACTTC.

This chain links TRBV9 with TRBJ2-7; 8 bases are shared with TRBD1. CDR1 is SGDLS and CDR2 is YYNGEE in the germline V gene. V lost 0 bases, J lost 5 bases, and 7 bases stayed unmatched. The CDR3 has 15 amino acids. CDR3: CASSVDPGQGHEQYF. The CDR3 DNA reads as TGTGCCAGCAGCGTAGATCCCGGACAGGGCCACGAGCAGTACTTC.

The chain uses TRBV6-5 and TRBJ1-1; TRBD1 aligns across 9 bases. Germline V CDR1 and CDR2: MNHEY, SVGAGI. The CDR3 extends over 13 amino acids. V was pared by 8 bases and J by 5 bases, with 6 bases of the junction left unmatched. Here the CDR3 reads CASQIQGATEAFF. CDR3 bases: TGTGCCAGCCAGATACAGGGGGCTACTGAAGCTTTCTTT.